This TCR beta chain emerged from a study of cytomegalovirus exposure and HLA in healthy donors. Notes on the study in general: For presence/absence analyses, sequencing depth was assumed to be roughly uniform across donors. An observed cluster of highly shared sequence variants was recorded as a likely sequencing artifact. Earlier analysis looked at TCR beta V segments, and most were productive about 90% or about 30% of the time.

Amplification used 60 Vbeta primers and 13 Jbeta primers. Libraries were prepared by immunoSEQ multiplex PCR; TCRdb keeps only in-frame clonotypes and omits some of them. The repertoire has about 130,000 clones, nearly 80% of them found once; the top ten carry around 2%. V shed 7 bases, J shed 4 bases, and the junction held 4 bases outside the gene matches. This CDR3 is 13 amino acids long. Germline-derived CDR1 and CDR2 are SGHRS and YFSETQ. In regard to this clone: The antigen remains unidentified.

This receptor was obtained from a man aged 25-40 years in good health and CMV-seronegative. The chain employs TRBV5-1 and TRBJ2-2; 7 positions match TRBD1. The sequenced sample was PBMCs. CDR3 bases: TGCGCCAGCGGGGACAGCCTCACCGGGGAGCTGTTTTTT. This codes for CASGDSLTGELFF.